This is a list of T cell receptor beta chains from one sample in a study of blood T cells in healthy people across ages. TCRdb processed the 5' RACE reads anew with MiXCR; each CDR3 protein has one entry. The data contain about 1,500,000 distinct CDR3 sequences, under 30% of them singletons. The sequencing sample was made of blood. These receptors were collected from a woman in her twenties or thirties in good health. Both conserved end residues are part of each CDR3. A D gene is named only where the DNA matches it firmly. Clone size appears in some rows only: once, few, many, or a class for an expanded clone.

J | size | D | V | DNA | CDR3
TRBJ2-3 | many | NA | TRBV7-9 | TGTGCCACTCGGGCGGATACGCAGTATTTT | CATRADTQYF
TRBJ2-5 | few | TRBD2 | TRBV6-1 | TGTGCCAGCAGTTCCGGGCGGGGGGTGTTCCAAGAGACCCAGTACTTC | CASSSGRGVFQETQYF
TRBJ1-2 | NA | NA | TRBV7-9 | TGTGCCAGCAGCCAATTGGTCTCGGGGAACTATGGCTACACCTTC | CASSQLVSGNYGYTF
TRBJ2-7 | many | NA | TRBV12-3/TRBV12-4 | TGTGCCAGCAGAGGCCAGCTCTACGAGCAGTACTTC | CASRGQLYEQYF
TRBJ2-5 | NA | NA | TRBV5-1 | TGCGCCAGCAGCTTGAACTTAGGATGGCAGGAGACCCAGTACTTC | CASSLNLGWQETQYF
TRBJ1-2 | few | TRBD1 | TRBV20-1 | TGCAGTGCTAACCCGGGACAGGGAGTTTACGGCTACACCTTC | CSANPGQGVYGYTF
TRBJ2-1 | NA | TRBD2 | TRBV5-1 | TGCGCCAGCAGCCGTAGCGGGGCGAACTCCTACAATGAGCAGTTCTTC | CASSRSGANSYNEQFF
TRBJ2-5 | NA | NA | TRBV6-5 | TGTGCCAGCAGTTACAGCCAGGGGGAGACCCAGTACTTC | CASSYSQGETQYF
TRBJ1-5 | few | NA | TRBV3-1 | TGTGCCAGCAGCCCAGCCGGGACACAGAGCAATCAGCCCCAGCATTTT | CASSPAGTQSNQPQHF
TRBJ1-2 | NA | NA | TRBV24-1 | TGTGCCACCAGTGAAGGACACGGCTATGGCTACACCTTC | CATSEGHGYGYTF
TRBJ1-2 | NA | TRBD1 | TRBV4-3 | TGCGCCAGCAGCCAAGAAGTAGGACAGGGTGATAACTATGGCTACACCTTC | CASSQEVGQGDNYGYTF
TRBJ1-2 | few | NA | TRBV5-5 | TGTGCCAGCAGCTTATCCGGGACGGAAGGGGGAAAATATGGCTACACCTTC | CASSLSGTEGGKYGYTF
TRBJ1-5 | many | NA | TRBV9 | TGTGCCAGCAGCGTAGGCAGTAATCAGCCCCAGCATTTT | CASSVGSNQPQHF
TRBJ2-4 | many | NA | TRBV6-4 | TGTGCCAGCAGTGGGAGGCTAGCGAGTGACAAGTACTTC | CASSGRLASDKYF
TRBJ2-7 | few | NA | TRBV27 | TGTGCCAGCAGTCCTACCCCTGACAGCTCCTACGAGCAGTACTTC | CASSPTPDSSYEQYF
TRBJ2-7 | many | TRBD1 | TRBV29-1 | TGCAGCGCAACCCCCGGGACAGGGCTGAGGGAGCAGTACTTC | CSATPGTGLREQYF
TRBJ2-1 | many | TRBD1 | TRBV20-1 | TGCAGTGCTGCCCAGGGGGAGTCGGAAGGTCATGGTGAGCAGTTCTTC | CSAAQGESEGHGEQFF
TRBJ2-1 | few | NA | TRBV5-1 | TGCGCCAGCAGCTTGGGTGAGGTTTCGGATGAGCAGTTCTTC | CASSLGEVSDEQFF
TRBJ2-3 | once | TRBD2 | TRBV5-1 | TGCGCCAGCAGCGAGACTCCCGGGACTAACCAAGATACGCAGTATTTT | CASSETPGTNQDTQYF
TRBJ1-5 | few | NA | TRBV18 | TGTGCCAGCCCAACGGGCAGTTATCAGCCCCAGCATTTT | CASPTGSYQPQHF
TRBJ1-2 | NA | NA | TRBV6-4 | TGTGCCAGCAGTGACTCAGGGCGGAGATACTATGGCTACACCTTC | CASSDSGRRYYGYTF
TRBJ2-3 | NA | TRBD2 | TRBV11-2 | TGTGCCAGCAGCTCGACCGAACCCAACAAGCGGGAGAGGCTAGATACGCAGTATTTT | CASSSTEPNKRERLDTQYF
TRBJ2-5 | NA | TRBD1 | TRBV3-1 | TGTGCCAGCAGCCAAGAAAACCGGGACAGGGGGTACGATGAAGAGACCCAGTACTTC | CASSQENRDRGYDEETQYF
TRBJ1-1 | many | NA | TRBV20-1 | TGCAGTGCTAGGGCTCCTCGGGGAGACACTGAAGCTTTCTTT | CSARAPRGDTEAFF
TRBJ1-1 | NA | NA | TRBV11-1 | TGTGCCAGCAGCCCCGGCGTTCACACTGAAGCTTTCTTT | CASSPGVHTEAFF
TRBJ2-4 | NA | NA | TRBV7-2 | TGTGCCAGCAGCTTAGCGGCCAAAAACATTCAGTACTTC | CASSLAAKNIQYF
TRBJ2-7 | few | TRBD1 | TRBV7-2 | TGTGCCAGCAGCCCTTACTCTGGGACAGGGACCCACGAGCAGTACTTC | CASSPYSGTGTHEQYF
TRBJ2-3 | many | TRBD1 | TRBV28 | TGTGCCAGCAGATTCCGGGACAGGGCGACAGATACGCAGTATTTT | CASRFRDRATDTQYF